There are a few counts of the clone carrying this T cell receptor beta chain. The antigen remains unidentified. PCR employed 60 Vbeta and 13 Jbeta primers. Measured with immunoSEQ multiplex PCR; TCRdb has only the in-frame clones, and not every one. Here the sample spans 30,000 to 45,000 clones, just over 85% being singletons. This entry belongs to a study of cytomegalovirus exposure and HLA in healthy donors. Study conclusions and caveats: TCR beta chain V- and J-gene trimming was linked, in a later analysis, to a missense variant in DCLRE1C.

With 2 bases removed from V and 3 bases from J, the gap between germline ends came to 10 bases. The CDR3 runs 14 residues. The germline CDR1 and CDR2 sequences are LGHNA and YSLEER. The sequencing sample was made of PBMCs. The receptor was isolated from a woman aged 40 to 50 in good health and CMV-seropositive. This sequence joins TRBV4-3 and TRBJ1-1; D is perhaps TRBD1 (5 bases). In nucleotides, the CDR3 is TGCGCCAGCAGCCAATTTCAGGGCGACACTGAAGCTTTCTTT. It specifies CASSQFQGDTEAFF.